The table lists the clone carrying this T cell receptor (beta chain) with a few counts. The entry originates in a study of T cells in Graves' hyperthyroidism and ophthalmopathy. The V gene's germline CDR1 is SGHTA and CDR2 FQGNSA. The V segment lost 5 bases and the J segment 6 bases; nucleotides outside the gene matches: 8. The CDR3 loop spans 15 amino acids. RNA transcripts were the template for amplifying TCR beta CDR3 regions. A set of HTBI primers served as the primers for a first-round RT-PCR of the TCR CDR3. TCRdb ran MiXCR on the multiplex PCR reads and lists one entry per CDR3 protein. In the table there are 750,000 to 950,000 distinct CDR3 sequences, roughly 40% of which are singletons.

This sequence was found in a man aged 18 to 30 with Graves' hyperthyroidism. The chain employs TRBV7-2 and TRBJ2-2, with TRBD1 identical over 8 bases. The specimen sequenced was blood. The CDR3 loop is CASSQRTGHPGELFF. The CDR3, as DNA: TGTGCCAGCAGCCAGAGGACAGGGCATCCCGGGGAGCTGTTTTTT.